This T cell receptor beta chain emerged from a study of T-cell memory formation after mild COVID-19. Study-wide results and limits: From day 15 to 85, contracting clones were balanced between CD4 and CD8, whereas later expanders leaned toward CD4+. Mostly located in CM and EM were contracting CD4+ clones, with contracting CD8+ clones located in EMRA.

This clonotype was found a few times. The antigen is undetermined. TCRdb fed the 5' RACE reads into MiXCR, producing one record per CDR3 protein. The sample contains about 430,000 distinct CDR3 sequences, 20% to 30% of which appear only once. This receptor was obtained from an adult woman who had mild COVID-19 (a few samples of this study predate the infection). Cell type and time point are not known. The sequencing input was PBMCs or a T cell subset sorted from them (not recorded which).

CDR3 sequence: CASSFVGSDTQYF. The CDR3 DNA sequence: TGTGCCAGCAGCTTTGTGGGTTCAGATACGCAGTATTTT. The rearrangement links TRBV7-2 to TRBJ2-3; D remains ambiguous. V was trimmed by 3 bases and J by 4 bases, leaving 8 bases between them. The length of the CDR3 is 13 residues. CDR1 and CDR2 (germline): SGHTA, FQGNSA.